What follows is one TCR beta chain and its context. Its antigen remains unknown. TCRdb reprocessed the 5' RACE reads, keeping one entry per CDR3 protein, no DNA. Its listing shows around 470,000 distinct CDR3 sequences. The record originates from a study of T cells expressing NK-cell markers. About the study: It was sorted CD3+CD56+NKG2C+, CD3+CD56+NKG2C- and CD3+CD56-NKG2C+ T cells that supplied the TCR beta repertoires. Study results and caveats: Expanded clones of NKG2C+ T cells had an unclear HCMV specificity. Of the CD8+ T cells in over five donors, roughly 1.0-7.5% belonged to dominant NKG2C+ clonotypes. Leadership of the CD3+CD56-NKG2C+ fraction also belonged to these clonotypes in a handful of donors.

Looked up from germline, CDR1 is SGHRS and CDR2 is YFSETQ. The CDR3 sequence is 15 residues long. This chain uses TRBV5-1 with TRBJ1-1; as DNA is missing, the TRBD1 call by TCRdb cannot be tested. The clonotype originates from a woman aged 50 to 60 in good health. Sequenced material: blood T cells: a sorted CD56 or NKG2C T cell subset, CD4+ or CD8+ T cells, or bulk PBMC T cells (not recorded which). The CDR3 loop reads CASSHQTGFETEAFF.